These 22 T cell receptor beta chains were all obtained from the same sample, sequenced in a study of T cell repertoires in cytomegalovirus infection. TCRdb recomputed calls from the reads with MiXCR, one row per CDR3 protein. The repertoire consists of around 530,000 distinct CDR3 sequences, with about a quarter occurring once and the leading ten covering approximately 13%. The material sequenced was PBMCs. The receptors shown here come from a human donor in good health (CMV status not recorded). Some clones in this sample may be carry-over from other donors' samples.

V usage is TRBV2 and J usage is TRBJ2-2, with 8 bases fitting TRBD2. CDR3 size: 16 residues. Germline CDR1 SNHLY, CDR2 FYNNEI. V lost 6 bases to trimming and J lost 6 bases; unmatched junction nucleotides: 12. In DNA form, the CDR3 reads TGTGCCAGCAGCGCCGCGGGAGGTCAGTTCGCCGGGGAGCTGTTTTTT. It specifies CASSAAGGQFAGELFF.

The chain couples TRBV5-1 to TRBJ2-1; TRBD2 matches 9 bases. Per the germline V gene, CDR1 is SGHRS and CDR2 is YFSETQ. With 1 base clipped from V and 5 bases from J, the junction kept 1 base outside the gene matches. The CDR3 sequence is 14 residues long. The CDR3 sequence is CASSLSSGDNEQFF. DNA for the CDR3: TGCGCCAGCAGCTTGTCTAGCGGGGACAATGAGCAGTTCTTC.

This clonotype was found once. The chain is built from TRBV6-6 and TRBJ2-4; D uncertain. This CDR3 is 15 amino acids long. Trimming pared 4 bases from V and 1 base from J, leaving 11 bases between. CDR1 is MNHNY and CDR2 is SVGAGI in the germline V gene (reference sequence). The CDR3, as DNA: TGTGCCAGCAGTTGGCCGACTCAGGCCAAAAACATTCAGTACTTC. Translation gives CASSWPTQAKNIQYF.

DNA for the CDR3: TGTGCCAGCAGTCCAGGGAGTTCGCCTAGCTATGGCTACACCTTC. Its translation: CASSPGSSPSYGYTF. The chain carries TRBV28 and TRBJ1-2; tentatively, D is TRBD1 (5 bases). The CDR3 has 15 residues. The V gene's germline CDR1 is MDHEN and CDR2 SYDVKM. Trimming pared 5 bases from V and 4 bases from J, leaving 17 bases between.

This clonotype was observed many times. V gene TRBV7-2 combines with J gene TRBJ2-7, with D possibly matching TRBD2 (5 bases). The CDR3 totals 9 residues. Germline CDR1 SGHTA, CDR2 FQGNSA. The DNA for the CDR3 is TGCCCGGGGTATTACGAGCAGTACGTC. It encodes CPGYYEQYV.

CDR3 nucleotides: TGTGCCAGCAGCTTCCTGCGGCTAGCGGGAGGATCCTACAATGAGCAGTTCTTC. Translating it yields CASSFLRLAGGSYNEQFF. The rearrangement joins TRBV5-8 to TRBJ2-1, with TRBD2 identical over 11 bases. This CDR3 spans 18 amino acids. The V segment lost 2 bases and the J segment 1 base; nucleotides outside the gene matches: 8. Germline V CDR1 and CDR2: SGHTS, YDEGEE. Using reference TRBV5-8 and TRBJ2-1 for the parts outside the CDR3, the full variable domain is EAGVTQSPTHLIKTRGQQATLRCSPISGHTSVYWYQQALGLGLQFLLWYDEGEERNRGNFPPRFSGRQFPNYSSELNVNALELEDSALYLCASSFLRLAGGSYNEQFFGPGTRLTVL.

This clonotype was recorded a few times. J is TRBJ2-4 and V is TRBV2, with 12 positions matching TRBD1. The CDR3 sequence is 19 residues long. The J segment lost 0 bases and the V segment lost 6 bases, leaving 12 bases of the junction unmatched. CDR1 SNHLY and CDR2 FYNNEI come from the germline V gene. CDR3 protein: CASSPLGTGGSLAKNIQYF. The CDR3 bases are TGTGCCAGCAGCCCCTTGGGGACAGGGGGCTCTCTAGCCAAAAACATTCAGTACTTC.

This clonotype turned up a few times. The rearrangement joins TRBV2 to TRBJ1-2, with D unresolved. The CDR3 has 14 residues. Germline V lookup: CDR1 SNHLY, CDR2 FYNNEI. The V gene lost 4 bases and the J gene lost 2 bases, with 11 bases spanning the gap. The CDR3 here is CASSGNSLNYGYTF. The CDR3, as DNA: TGTGCCAGCAGTGGTAACAGCTTGAACTATGGCTACACCTTC.

This clonotype was recorded at least ten times. This chain joins TRBV2 and TRBJ2-5; D not certain. V dropped 7 bases and J dropped 0 bases, with 3 bases sitting between them. Germline V gene data show CDR1 as SNHLY and CDR2 as FYNNEI. The CDR3 loop spans 11 amino acids. The CDR3 nucleotides are TGTGCCAGCAAGTACCAAGAGACCCAGTACTTC. This codes for CASKYQETQYF.

This clonotype was seen only a few times. CDR3 DNA sequence: TGTGCCAGCAGCTCAGGACAGGGAAGCGAGCAGTACGTC. Protein: CASSSGQGSEQYV. The V and J genes are TRBV7-9 and TRBJ2-7; the match to TRBD1 covers 8 bases. V trimming: 4 bases; J trimming: 6 bases; junction bases outside the gene matches: 5. This CDR3 contains 13 residues. Germline CDR1 and CDR2: SEHNR and FQNEAQ (reference sequence).

In its sample, this clonotype was seen a few times. The V call is TRBV24-1, the J call TRBJ2-3; TRBD2 agrees at 11 bases. The CDR3 extends over 16 amino acids. CDR1 and CDR2 (germline): KGHDR, SFDVKD. J gave up 5 bases and V 9 bases, and 12 bases lay outside the gene matches. The CDR3: CATYSPTSGSGDTQYF. The CDR3 nucleotides are TGTGCCACCTACTCACCCACTAGCGGGAGTGGAGATACGCAGTATTTT.

This clonotype came up a few times. The chain joins TRBV11-2 to TRBJ2-2; D gene uncertain. Trimming took off 2 bases at V and 0 bases at J, with 10 bases between the two ends. Germline V CDR1 and CDR2: SGHAT, FQNNGV. CDR3 length: 16 amino acids. CDR3 bases: TGTGCCAGCAGCTTATGGGCAGCTTCGAACACCGGGGAGCTGTTTTTT. Protein: CASSLWAASNTGELFF.

This clonotype was counted a few times. The chain uses TRBV12-3 or TRBV12-4 and TRBJ2-3, with 10 bases aligning to TRBD2. The CDR3 has 16 amino acids. V lost 6 bases and J lost 2; bases outside the gene matches: 8. CDR3 sequence: CASSPGTSANTDTQYF. The CDR3 bases are TGTGCCAGCAGCCCTGGGACTAGCGCCAACACAGATACGCAGTATTTT.

J is TRBJ2-7 and V is TRBV9; 11 bases fit TRBD1. V trimming: 7 bases; J trimming: 5 bases; junction bases outside the gene matches: 14. In germline, CDR1 is SGDLS, CDR2 YYNGEE. CDR3 length equals 16 residues. The CDR3 DNA reads as TGTGCCAGCGGGCTATTTTCGGACAGGGGGCTCCACGAGCAGTACTTC. This gives the protein CASGLFSDRGLHEQYF.

This clonotype was observed a few times. V is TRBV7-9 and J is TRBJ2-1, with a tentative D call TRBD2 (5 bases). V was trimmed by 5 bases and J by 3 bases, leaving 20 bases between them. The CDR3 is 17 amino acids. Germline V gene sequence: CDR1 SEHNR, CDR2 FQNEAQ (reference sequence). CDR3 residues: CASSPPGGGKDYNEQFF. Written as DNA, the CDR3 is TGTGCCAGCAGCCCCCCTGGCGGAGGAAAGGACTACAATGAGCAGTTCTTC.

The V gene is TRBV7-2, the J gene TRBJ2-5, with a possible D match to TRBD2 (5 bases). Germline CDR1 and CDR2: SGHTA and FQGNSA. The CDR3 is 14 residues long. Trimming shortened V by 4 bases and J by 2 bases, and 11 bases separated the two germline ends. The CDR3 is CASSYSEGQETQYF. Written as DNA, the CDR3 is TGTGCCAGCAGCTATTCAGAGGGTCAAGAGACCCAGTACTTC. Supplemented by reference TRBV7-2 and TRBJ2-5, the full variable domain reads GAGVSQSPSNKVTEKGKDVELRCDPISGHTALYWYRQSLGQGLEFLIYFQGNSAPDKSGLPSDRFSAERTGGSVSTLTIQRTQQEDSAVYLCASSYSEGQETQYFGPGTRLLVL.

As regards this clonotype: As the CDR3 is not closed by the conserved phenylalanine or tryptophan, this likely results from a read error. It is unclear where the CDR3 begins or ends on the DNA, so no DNA is shown, and the CDR3 is as TCRdb lists it. The J gene is TRBJ2-7, the V gene TRBV3-1; the table assigns TRBD1, which was not confirmed against the DNA. Germline assignment: CDR1 LGHDT and CDR2 YNNKEL (reference sequence). The CDR3 extends over 12 residues, inclusive of both ends. The CDR3 loop is CASRRPTGGKRL.

The chain links TRBV6-6 to TRBJ1-2; a weak D match, TRBD1 (5 bases). The CDR3 spans 14 residues. V lost 6 bases to trimming and J lost 7 bases, with 18 bases between them. CDR1 is MNHNY and CDR2 is SVGAGI in the germline V gene (reference sequence). DNA of the CDR3: TGTGCCAGCAGCGCCCAGGGCAGCTTCTCTGGCTACACCTTC. Its protein product is CASSAQGSFSGYTF.

The chain is built from TRBV6-6 and TRBJ1-6; 11 nucleotides agree with TRBD1. The CDR3 runs to 16 residues. In germline, CDR1 is MNHNY, CDR2 SVGAGI (reference sequence). After removal of 5 bases from V and 10 bases from J, the junction contained 10 bases not matched to a gene. CDR3 in DNA: TGTGCCAGCAGTCACGACCGGGGACAGGGGGAGTCACCCCTCCACTTT. Amino acids: CASSHDRGQGESPLHF.

The chain couples TRBV4-1 to TRBJ2-7; D possibly corresponds to TRBD1 (5 bases). This CDR3 spans 13 amino acids. Per the germline V gene, CDR1 is MGHRA and CDR2 is YSYEKL. CDR3 loop: CASSQDSGQGHFV. For the CDR3, the DNA is TGCGCCAGCAGCCAAGATAGTGGGCAGGGTCATTTCGTC.

This clonotype was seen a handful of times. V usage is TRBV12-3 or TRBV12-4 and J usage is TRBJ2-3; D is unresolved. The CDR3 contains 14 residues. V shed 3 bases and J shed 2 bases, with 9 bases lying between them. In DNA, the CDR3 is TGTGCCAGCAGTTTTGGCACCCACACAGATACGCAGTATTTT. This translates into CASSFGTHTDTQYF.

This clonotype was counted at least ten times. This chain connects TRBV27 to TRBJ1-1, with D tentatively TRBD1 (6 bases). Trimming shortened V by 2 bases and J by 6 bases, and 10 bases separated the two germline ends. Germline V lookup: CDR1 MNHEY, CDR2 SMNVEV (reference sequence). The CDR3 contains 13 residues. In DNA, the CDR3 is TGTGCCAGCAGTTTACAGGGGTCCCCTGAAGCTTTCTTT. It yields the protein CASSLQGSPEAFF.